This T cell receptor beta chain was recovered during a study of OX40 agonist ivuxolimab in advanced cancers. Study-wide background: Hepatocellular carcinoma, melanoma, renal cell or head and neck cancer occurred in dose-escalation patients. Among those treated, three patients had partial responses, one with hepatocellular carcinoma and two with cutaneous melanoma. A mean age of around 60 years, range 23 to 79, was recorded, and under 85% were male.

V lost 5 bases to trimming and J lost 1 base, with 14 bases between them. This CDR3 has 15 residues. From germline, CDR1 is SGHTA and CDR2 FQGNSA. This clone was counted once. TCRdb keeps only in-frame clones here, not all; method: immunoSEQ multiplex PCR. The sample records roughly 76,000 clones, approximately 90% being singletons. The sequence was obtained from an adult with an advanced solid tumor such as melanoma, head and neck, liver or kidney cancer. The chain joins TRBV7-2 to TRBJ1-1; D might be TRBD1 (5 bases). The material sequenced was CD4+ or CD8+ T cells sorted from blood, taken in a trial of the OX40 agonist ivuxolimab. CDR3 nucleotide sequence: TGTGCCAGCAGCCTCCGGGGCCGGGGGAACACTGAAGCTTTCTTT. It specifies CASSLRGRGNTEAFF.